A selection of T cell receptor beta chains follows, all from one sample in a study of cytomegalovirus exposure and HLA in healthy donors. Some clones are missing from TCRdb's copy, which holds only in-frame ones; the method was immunoSEQ multiplex PCR. The sample holds 130,000 or so clones, about two thirds seen once. Sequencing was carried out using PBMCs. The receptors shown here come from a man in his forties or fifties in good health and CMV-seropositive. Both conserved end residues are part of each CDR3. The D gene is left open where the match is weak. Only some rows state a clone size, as once, few, many or a class for expanded clones.

v_call	clone_size	j_call	d_call	cdr3_aa	cdr3_nt
TRBV9	NA	TRBJ2-5	TRBD1	CASSVVPGGIQETQYF	TGTGCCAGCAGCGTAGTTCCAGGGGGTATCCAAGAGACCCAGTACTTC
TRBV18	NA	TRBJ2-1	NA	CASSLRVNEQFF	TGTGCCAGCTCCCTAAGAGTCAATGAGCAGTTCTTC
TRBV2	NA	TRBJ2-1	TRBD1	CASSTGGRTNEQFF	TGTGCCAGCAGTACAGGGGGACGTACGAATGAGCAGTTCTTC
TRBV30	NA	TRBJ1-1	NA	CAWILGEGRGGEAFF	TGTGCCTGGATCTTAGGTGAGGGTAGAGGGGGTGAAGCTTTCTTT
TRBV7-9	few	TRBJ2-2	TRBD2	CASSLAAGGPPGELFF	TGTGCCAGCAGCTTAGCGGCGGGAGGGCCCCCCGGGGAGCTGTTTTTT
TRBV6-4	few	TRBJ2-2	TRBD2	CASSEGGPAGELFF	TGTGCCAGCAGTGAGGGAGGGCCCGCCGGGGAGCTGTTTTTT
TRBV27	NA	TRBJ1-5	NA	CASSLGRAVGNQPQHF	TGTGCCAGCAGTTTGGGCAGGGCGGTGGGCAATCAGCCCCAGCATTTT
TRBV11-2	NA	TRBJ1-3	TRBD1	CASSLGHRGPDTIYF	TGTGCCAGCAGCTTAGGTCACAGGGGGCCTGACACCATATATTTT
TRBV19	few	TRBJ1-2	NA	CASSIDLVQGRGYTF	TGTGCCAGTAGTATAGATCTGGTCCAGGGGCGCGGCTACACCTTC
TRBV19	once	TRBJ1-5	NA	CASSKQGDSNQPQHF	TGTGCCAGTAGTAAACAGGGCGATAGCAATCAGCCCCAGCATTTT
TRBV6-5	NA	TRBJ2-7	NA	CASSLAQGHEQYF	TGTGCCAGCAGCTTAGCCCAGGGGCACGAGCAGTACTTC
TRBV5-1	NA	TRBJ2-7	TRBD2	CASSLINSGRTYEQYF	TGCGCCAGCAGCTTGATAAATAGCGGGAGAACCTACGAGCAGTACTTC
TRBV27	NA	TRBJ2-1	TRBD1	CASSLNRGAEQFF	TGTGCCAGCAGTTTAAACAGGGGAGCGGAGCAGTTCTTC
TRBV11-2	NA	TRBJ1-2	NA	CASSLAAVNYGYTF	TGTGCCAGCAGCTTAGCGGCGGTTAACTATGGCTACACCTTC
TRBV5-1	NA	TRBJ2-3	TRBD1	CASSSGQMWTGTQYF	TGCGCCAGCAGCTCCGGACAGATGTGGACAGGTACGCAGTATTTT
TRBV28	few	TRBJ2-7	TRBD1	CASSSKMGQATYEQYF	TGTGCCAGCAGTTCCAAAATGGGACAGGCGACCTACGAGCAGTACTTC
TRBV12-5	few	TRBJ2-7	TRBD1	CASGLSYGGVDRAYEQYF	TGTGCTAGTGGTTTGAGTTATGGGGGAGTGGACAGGGCGTACGAGCAGTACTTC
TRBV2	NA	TRBJ1-4	NA	CASKQSAGPGSEKLFF	TGTGCCAGCAAACAGTCGGCGGGCCCGGGGAGTGAAAAACTGTTTTTT
TRBV28	once	TRBJ1-2	TRBD1	CASSLSGTGINYGYTF	TGTGCCAGCAGTTTATCCGGGACAGGGATCAACTATGGCTACACCTTC
TRBV6-6	NA	TRBJ2-7	TRBD1	CASREGTGGYEQYF	TGTGCCAGCAGAGAAGGGACAGGGGGCTACGAGCAGTACTTC
TRBV27	NA	TRBJ1-6	NA	CASSLSSGTPNSPLHF	TGTGCCAGCAGTTTATCGTCAGGGACACCGAATTCACCCCTCCACTTT
TRBV27	NA	TRBJ1-2	NA	CASSVTGREAGYTF	TGTGCCAGCAGCGTGACCGGCAGGGAGGCTGGCTACACCTTC
TRBV11-2	NA	TRBJ2-7	NA	CASTQTDSYEQYF	TGTGCCAGCACCCAGACAGACTCCTACGAGCAGTACTTC
TRBV7-9	NA	TRBJ2-3	NA	CASSPPSTDTQYF	TGTGCCAGCAGCCCCCCCTCCACAGATACGCAGTATTTT
TRBV6-5	NA	TRBJ1-5	NA	CASSYSGDKNQPQHF	TGTGCCAGCAGTTACTCTGGGGACAAAAATCAGCCCCAGCATTTT
TRBV20-1	once	TRBJ2-7	NA	CSAYGNYEQYF	TGCAGTGCTTACGGGAACTACGAGCAGTACTTC
TRBV27	NA	TRBJ1-1	TRBD1	CASRDRANTEAFF	TGTGCCAGCCGGGACAGGGCGAACACTGAAGCTTTCTTT
TRBV4-2	few	TRBJ2-1	TRBD2	CASSRSGTSGNNEQFF	TGTGCCAGCAGCCGCTCCGGGACTAGCGGTAACAATGAGCAGTTCTTC
TRBV23-1	few	TRBJ1-2	NA	CANVVYGYTF	TGCGCCAACGTAGTTTATGGCTACACCTTC
TRBV28	NA	TRBJ2-1	NA	CASTTPEGSYNEQFF	TGTGCCAGCACTACTCCCGAGGGCTCCTACAATGAGCAGTTCTTC
TRBV7-2	NA	TRBJ1-3	NA	CASSPQGHSGNTIYF	TGTGCCAGCAGCCCCCAGGGTCACTCTGGAAACACCATATATTTT
TRBV29-1	once	TRBJ1-1	NA	CSVHLAYRMNTEAFF	TGCAGCGTACATCTCGCGTACAGGATGAACACTGAAGCTTTCTTT
TRBV25-1	few	TRBJ1-1	TRBD1	CASRVDRGTEAFF	TGTGCCAGCAGAGTCGACAGGGGCACTGAAGCTTTCTTT
TRBV28	NA	TRBJ1-2	NA	CATTNVGVLVYGYTF	TGTGCCACCACTAATGTCGGGGTTCTTGTCTATGGCTACACCTTC